The 29 T cell receptor beta chains below come from one sample, sequenced in a study of blood T cell repertoires in COVID-19. Using immunoSEQ multiplex PCR, the repertoire was profiled, and TCRdb retains in-frame clones only, with some absent. Of 190,000 or so clones listed, about 83% are singletons. Sequences were obtained from peripheral blood. The source is a woman in her late teens or twenties who had recovered from COVID-19.

As DNA, the CDR3 is TGTGCCAGCACCCGTTTGGGGGGGCCAGGAGAGACCCAGTACTTC. Its translation is CASTRLGGPGETQYF. The chain recombines TRBV7-6 with TRBJ2-5, with TRBD2 as a possible D gene (7 bases). The ends were cut back, 7 bases at V and 4 bases at J, with 19 bases in the middle. CDR3 length equals 15 residues. In germline, CDR1 is SGHVS, CDR2 FNYEAQ.

The V call is TRBV5-1, the J call TRBJ1-2, with D hard to call. The CDR3 has 14 residues. The germline V and J ends were trimmed by 0 bases and 3 bases, with 9 bases remaining between them. Germline assignment: CDR1 SGHRS and CDR2 YFSETQ. The CDR3 DNA sequence: TGCGCCAGCAGCTTGGAAAGCGGATACTATGGCTACACCTTC. This sequence encodes CASSLESGYYGYTF.

The rearrangement uses TRBV11-2 and TRBJ2-1; 7 nucleotides align to TRBD1. V gave up 4 bases and J gave up 0 bases; unmatched junction bases: 9. This CDR3 contains 17 residues. CDR1 is SGHAT, CDR2 FQNNGV, per germline. The CDR3 sequence: CASSSRLGQFSYNEQFF. The DNA of the CDR3 is TGTGCCAGCAGCTCGAGATTGGGACAGTTCTCCTACAATGAGCAGTTCTTC.

This chain joins TRBV12-5 and TRBJ2-3, with 9 bases lining up with TRBD2. Per germline, CDR1 LGHNT and CDR2 FRNRAP. The junction had 5 bases not matched to a gene; V was cut back by 1 base and J by 0 bases. The CDR3 spans 17 residues. The CDR3 DNA sequence: TGTGCTAGTGGTTTGGCGGAGACTAGCGGAAGCACAGATACGCAGTATTTT. It encodes CASGLAETSGSTDTQYF.

The CDR3 DNA reads as TGTGCCAGCAGCTTAAGCAGACAGGGGACTCATACGCAGTATTTT. Its translation is CASSLSRQGTHTQYF. The chain uses TRBV7-3 and TRBJ2-3; 8 positions agree with TRBD1. The junction had 7 bases not matched to a gene; V was cut back by 1 base and J by 7 bases. Germline V gene sequence: CDR1 SGHTA, CDR2 FQGTGA. CDR3 length equals 15 residues.

The chain links TRBV5-6 to TRBJ2-4; 9 bases line up with TRBD1. CDR3 length: 15 residues. Germline V lookup: CDR1 SGHDT, CDR2 YYEEEE. V dropped 4 bases and J dropped 1; count of bases not matched to a gene: 3. CDR3 sequence (DNA): TGTGCCAGCAGCACAGGGGGCTTCGCCAAAAACATTCAGTACTTC. This codes for CASSTGGFAKNIQYF.

The rearrangement links TRBV7-3 to TRBJ2-1, with TRBD2 matching over 14 bases. CDR3 length: 15 amino acids. V trimming: 5 bases; J trimming: 9 bases; junction bases outside the gene matches: 6. CDR1 is SGHTA and CDR2 is FQGTGA in the germline V gene. The CDR3 nucleotides are TGTGCCAGCAGCATGACTAGCGGGAGGGCCTCTGAGCAGTTCTTC. This sequence encodes CASSMTSGRASEQFF.

The chain has TRBV7-9 and TRBJ2-7; perhaps TRBD1 as D (5 bases). Germline V CDR1 and CDR2: SEHNR, FQNEAQ (reference sequence). V shed 5 bases and J shed 7 bases, with 24 bases lying between them. This CDR3 comprises 16 residues. DNA for the CDR3: TGTGCCAGCAGCCTCCGTGGATCCGGACACCTTGGAGAGCAGTACTTC. Translating it yields CASSLRGSGHLGEQYF.

The V gene is TRBV9, the J gene TRBJ1-3; possibly TRBD1 for D (6 bases). V was trimmed by 3 bases and J by 4 bases, leaving 17 bases between them. This CDR3 spans 16 amino acids. CDR1 is SGDLS, CDR2 YYNGEE, per germline. The CDR3 sequence is CASSAGVVRSGNTIYF. The CDR3 DNA reads TGTGCCAGCAGCGCAGGGGTCGTTCGTTCGGGAAACACCATATATTTT.

V and J are TRBV5-4 and TRBJ2-3, with D possibly matching TRBD2 (6 bases). CDR3 length: 13 amino acids. V lost 4 bases and J lost 4, with 10 bases in between. CDR1 and CDR2 (germline): SGHNT, YYREEE (reference sequence). The CDR3 DNA follows: TGTGCCAGCAGCCCGTGGAGGGCAGATACGCAGTATTTT. Translated: CASSPWRADTQYF.

The table lists this clone with a few counts. CDR3 region: CASSEWTSGCYTF. CDR3 DNA sequence: TGCGCCAGCAGTGAGTGGACCAGCGGTTGCTACACCTTC. The chain links TRBV10-1 to TRBJ1-2, with D hard to call. The V end lost 1 base, the J end lost 9 bases, and 12 bases lay between the germline ends. Germline-derived CDR1 and CDR2 are WNHNN and SYGVQD (reference sequence). The CDR3 is 13 amino acids.

This rearrangement joins TRBV6-5 to TRBJ2-1, with 12 bases that match TRBD2. The junction had 3 bases not matched to a gene; V was cut back by 7 bases and J by 5 bases. The CDR3 extends over 14 amino acids. Per the germline V gene, CDR1 is MNHEY and CDR2 is SVGAGI. CDR3 sequence: CASIPSGGDNEQFF. As DNA, the CDR3 is TGTGCCAGCATTCCTAGCGGGGGGGACAATGAGCAGTTCTTC.

This chain uses TRBV19 with TRBJ2-2, with TRBD2 matching 7 bases. The CDR3 runs 15 residues. Looked up from germline, CDR1 is LNHDA and CDR2 is SQIVND (reference sequence). J was trimmed by 1 base and V by 7 bases; bases with no gene match: 6. CDR3 sequence: CASTAGNLNTGELFF. DNA for the CDR3: TGTGCCAGTACAGCGGGAAACTTGAACACCGGGGAGCTGTTTTTT.

This chain connects TRBV7-2 to TRBJ1-1; tentative D call: TRBD1 (6 bases). Looked up from germline, CDR1 is SGHTA and CDR2 is FQGNSA. The CDR3 extends over 14 amino acids. V was trimmed by 1 base and J by 4 bases, leaving 10 bases between them. CDR3 sequence reads: CASSLVRGSTEAFF. CDR3 nucleotides: TGTGCCAGCAGCTTAGTAAGGGGGTCCACTGAAGCTTTCTTT.

The rearrangement links TRBV7-8 to TRBJ1-6, with TRBD1 matching over 7 bases. The germline gives CDR1 SGHVS, CDR2 FQNEAQ. The trim removed 1 base at V and 5 bases at J, leaving 2 bases unmatched. The CDR3 runs 15 residues. CDR3 in DNA: TGTGCCAGCAGCTTAGTGGGACAGAATAATTCACCCCTCCACTTT. It yields the protein CASSLVGQNNSPLHF. Looking up the rest from reference TRBV7-8 and TRBJ1-6 gives the full variable domain: GAGVSQSPRYKVAKRGQDVALRCDPISGHVSLFWYQQALGQGPEFLTYFQNEAQLDKSGLPSDRFFAERPEGSVSTLKIQRTQQEDSAVYLCASSLVGQNNSPLHFGNGTRLTVT.

The chain carries TRBV6-4 and TRBJ2-3; D may be TRBD1 (7 bases). V shed 5 bases and J shed 2 bases, with 11 bases lying between them. The CDR3 contains 14 residues. Germline V gene lookup returns CDR1 MRHNA and CDR2 SNTAGT. The CDR3 sequence is CASSNRGLTDTQYF. The DNA of the CDR3 is TGTGCCAGCAGTAACAGGGGACTCACAGATACGCAGTATTTT.

This clone has more than one count but fewer than ten. The chain employs TRBV2 and TRBJ2-3; 8 bases fit TRBD1. Trimming at V came to 3 bases and at J to 5 bases, leaving 10 bases not matched to a gene. The CDR3 consists of 16 residues. Germline values: CDR1 SNHLY, CDR2 FYNNEI. CDR3 sequence (DNA): TGTGCCAGCAGTGATCCCAGGGGGCGCTTAATAGATACGCAGTATTTT. Protein product: CASSDPRGRLIDTQYF. Complete variable domain (other parts from reference TRBV2 and TRBJ2-3): EPEVTQTPSHQVTQMGQEVILRCVPISNHLYFYWYRQILGQKVEFLVSFYNNEISEKSEIFDDQFSVERPDGSNFTLKIRSTKLEDSAMYFCASSDPRGRLIDTQYFGPGTRLTVL.

This clone came up a few times. The chain has TRBV9 and TRBJ2-1; possible D gene TRBD2, 6 bases. This CDR3 contains 16 residues. V lost 0 bases and J 6 bases, leaving 16 bases between the germline ends. Germline V lookup: CDR1 SGDLS, CDR2 YYNGEE. The CDR3 region is CASSVGGGTVGNEQFF. The CDR3 region has the DNA TGTGCCAGCAGCGTAGGTGGGGGGACGGTAGGCAATGAGCAGTTCTTC. The full variable domain, completed using reference TRBV9 and TRBJ2-1, is DSGVTQTPKHLITATGQRVTLRCSPRSGDLSVYWYQQSLDQGLQFLIQYYNGEERAKGNILERFSAQQFPDLHSELNLSSLELGDSALYFCASSVGGGTVGNEQFFGPGTRLTVL.

The chain has TRBV15 and TRBJ1-4, with TRBD1 matching 10 bases. V gave up 6 bases and J gave up 8 bases; unmatched junction bases: 9. Germline CDR1 and CDR2: LNHNV and YYDKDF (reference sequence). The CDR3 extends over 15 amino acids. The CDR3 coding sequence is TGTGCCACCAGTAGGGACAGGGGACTTGGGGAAAAACTGTTTTTT. Translation gives CATSRDRGLGEKLFF.

The CDR3 DNA follows: TGTGCCAGCTCACCACCGGCAGGGGGCAGGGAGACCCAGTACTTC. The encoded protein is CASSPPAGGRETQYF. The J gene is TRBJ2-5, the V gene TRBV18; TRBD1 matches 8 bases. This CDR3 spans 15 amino acids. Trimming removed 0 bases from V and 5 bases from J; junction bases left unmatched: 5. Germline CDR1 and CDR2: KGHSH and LQKENI.

The genes are TRBV28 and TRBJ1-5, with D possibly TRBD1 on 6 matching bases. The ends were cut back, 10 bases at V and 5 bases at J, with 21 bases in the middle. Germline V gene data show CDR1 as MDHEN and CDR2 as SYDVKM. This CDR3 is 15 amino acids long. The chain's CDR3 is CATRPGQLPDQPQHF. The DNA for the CDR3 is TGTGCCACCCGACCCGGACAGCTCCCCGATCAGCCCCAGCATTTT.

The rearrangement joins TRBV19 to TRBJ1-5, with D unresolved. The germline V gene has CDR1 LNHDA and CDR2 SQIVND (reference sequence). The CDR3 is 15 residues long. V lost 8 bases, J lost 3 bases, and 17 bases lay in between. CDR3 region: CASCTILEPNQPQHF. CDR3 coding DNA: TGTGCCAGTTGTACGATTTTAGAGCCCAATCAGCCCCAGCATTTT.

This chain connects TRBV5-1 to TRBJ2-1; tentative D call: TRBD2 (5 bases). Germline V gives CDR1 SGHRS, CDR2 YFSETQ. Deletions cut 2 bases from V and 7 bases from J, with 10 bases between. CDR3 length equals 13 residues. The CDR3: CASSFGPGNEQFF. The CDR3 nucleotides are TGCGCCAGCAGCTTTGGCCCGGGGAATGAGCAGTTCTTC.

About this clone: Other DNA sequences in this sample translate to the same CDR3. The V call is TRBV6-5, the J call TRBJ1-5; D gene ambiguous. Germline V gives CDR1 MNHEY, CDR2 SVGAGI. Trimming left V 0 bases short and J 4 bases short, with 4 bases between. The CDR3 is 13 residues long. CDR3 sequence: CASSYSVNQPQHF. For the CDR3, the DNA is TGTGCCAGCAGTTACTCCGTGAATCAGCCCCAGCATTTT.

The chain carries TRBV9 and TRBJ2-7; a weak D match, TRBD2 (6 bases). The germline V gene has CDR1 SGDLS and CDR2 YYNGEE. This CDR3 has 13 amino acids. V dropped 3 bases and J dropped 4 bases, with 11 bases sitting between them. CDR3 nucleotides: TGTGCCAGCAGCGGCCCGGGAGCGTACGAGCAGTACTTC. Translated: CASSGPGAYEQYF.

The chain combines TRBV24-1 with TRBJ1-5; 8 bases line up with TRBD1. V gave up 9 bases and J gave up 4 bases; unmatched junction bases: 10. The CDR3 is 15 residues long. Germline values: CDR1 KGHDR, CDR2 SFDVKD. The CDR3 region has the DNA TGTGCCACCGGGGAGACAGGGGTGAGGAATCAGCCCCAGCATTTT. Encoded protein: CATGETGVRNQPQHF.

CDR3 sequence: CATSRSQGADQPQHF. CDR3 DNA: TGTGCCACCAGCAGATCACAGGGGGCTGATCAGCCCCAGCATTTT. The rearrangement uses TRBV15 and TRBJ1-5, with 9 bases matching TRBD1. From germline, CDR1 is LNHNV and CDR2 YYDKDF (reference sequence). The ends lost 2 bases at V and 5 bases at J; junction bases unmatched: 4. The CDR3 runs 15 residues.

The CDR3 spells CASSHVGLAPGELFF. The CDR3 nucleotides are TGCGCCAGCAGCCACGTCGGACTAGCCCCCGGGGAGCTGTTTTTT. The chain has TRBV4-1 and TRBJ2-2; 8 bases match TRBD2. J gave up 6 bases and V 3 bases, and 6 bases lay outside the gene matches. Germline CDR1 reads MGHRA; CDR2 reads YSYEKL. This CDR3 is built from 15 residues.

J is TRBJ2-7 and V is TRBV11-2; TRBD2 matches at 9 bases. Germline assignment: CDR1 SGHAT and CDR2 FQNNGV. This CDR3 has 15 amino acids. The V gene end was trimmed by 2 bases and the J gene end by 6 bases; junction bases not matched to a gene: 8. The CDR3 spells CASSLLAGGFAEQYV. As DNA, the CDR3 is TGTGCCAGCAGCTTACTGGCGGGAGGGTTCGCCGAGCAGTACGTC.